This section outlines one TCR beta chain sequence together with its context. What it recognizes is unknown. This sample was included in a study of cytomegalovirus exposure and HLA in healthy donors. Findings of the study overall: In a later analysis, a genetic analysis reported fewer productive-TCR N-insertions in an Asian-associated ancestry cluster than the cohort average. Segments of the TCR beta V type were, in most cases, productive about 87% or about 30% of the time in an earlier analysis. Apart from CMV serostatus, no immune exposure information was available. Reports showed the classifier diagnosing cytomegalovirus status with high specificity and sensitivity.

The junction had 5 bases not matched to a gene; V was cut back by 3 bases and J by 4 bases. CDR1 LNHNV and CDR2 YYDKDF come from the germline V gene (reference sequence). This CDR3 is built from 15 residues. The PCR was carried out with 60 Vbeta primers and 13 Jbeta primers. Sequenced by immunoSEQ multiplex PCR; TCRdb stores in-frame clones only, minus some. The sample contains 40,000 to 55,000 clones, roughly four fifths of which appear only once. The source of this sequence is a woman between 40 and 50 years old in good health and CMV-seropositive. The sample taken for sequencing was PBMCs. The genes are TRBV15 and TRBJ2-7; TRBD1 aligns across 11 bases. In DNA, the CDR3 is TGTGCCACCAGCAGGCCCGGGACAGGGGGATACGAGCAGTACTTC. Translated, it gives CATSRPGTGGYEQYF. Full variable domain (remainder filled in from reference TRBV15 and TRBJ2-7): DAMVIQNPRYQVTQFGKPVTLSCSQTLNHNVMYWYQQKSSQAPKLLFHYYDKDFNNEADTPDNFQSRRPNTSFCFLDIRSPGLGDTAMYLCATSRPGTGGYEQYFGPGTRLTVT.